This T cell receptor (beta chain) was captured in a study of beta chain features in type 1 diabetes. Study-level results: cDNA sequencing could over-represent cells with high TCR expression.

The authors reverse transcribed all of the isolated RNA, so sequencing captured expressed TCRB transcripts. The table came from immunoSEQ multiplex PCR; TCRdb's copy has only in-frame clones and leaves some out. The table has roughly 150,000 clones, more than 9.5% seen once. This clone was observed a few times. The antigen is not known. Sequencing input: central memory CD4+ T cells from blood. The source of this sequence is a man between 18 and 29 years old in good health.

As DNA, the CDR3 is TGTGCCAGCAGCGAACAGGTTAGCACAGATACGCAGTATTTT. It is translated as CASSEQVSTDTQYF. The rearrangement joins TRBV9 to TRBJ2-3; the D gene is possibly TRBD1 (5 bases). Germline CDR1 is SGDLS and CDR2 is YYNGEE. Between the trimmed V and J ends, which lost 3 bases and 0 bases, there was a span of 8 bases. The CDR3 is 14 residues long.